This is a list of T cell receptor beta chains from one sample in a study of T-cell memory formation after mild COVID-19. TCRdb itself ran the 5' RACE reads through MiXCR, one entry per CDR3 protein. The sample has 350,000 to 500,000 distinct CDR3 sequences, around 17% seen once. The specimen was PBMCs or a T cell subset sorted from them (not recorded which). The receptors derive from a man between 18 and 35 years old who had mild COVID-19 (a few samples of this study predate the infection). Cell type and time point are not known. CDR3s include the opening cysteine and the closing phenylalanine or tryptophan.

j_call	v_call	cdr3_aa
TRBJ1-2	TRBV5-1	CASSLVDGANYGYTF
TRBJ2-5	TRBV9	CASSAGLAGPRETQYF
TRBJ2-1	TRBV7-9	CASSGRGNEQFF
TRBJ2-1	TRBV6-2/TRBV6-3	CASSYPRGPYNEQFF
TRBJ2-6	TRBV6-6	CASNPPRTGSGANVLTF
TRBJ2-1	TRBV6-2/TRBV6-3	CASSTSYNEQFF
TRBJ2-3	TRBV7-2	CASSFYRGSADTQYF
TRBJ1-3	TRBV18	CASSPGGPPGNTIYF
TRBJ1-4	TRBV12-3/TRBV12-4	CASSLYLQGEEKLFF
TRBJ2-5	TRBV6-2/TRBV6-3	CASTRRPTGLETQYF
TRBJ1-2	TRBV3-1	CASSQDHRGDYGYTF
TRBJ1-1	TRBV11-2	CASTPPGAEAFF
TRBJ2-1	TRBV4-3	CASSQDPAFNEQFF
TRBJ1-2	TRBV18	CASSPDRDSQNYGYTF
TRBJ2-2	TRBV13	CASSKTEGSAFTGELFF
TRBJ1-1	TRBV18	CASSPGQGWRNTEAFF
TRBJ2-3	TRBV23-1	CASSLHRTSGTVTDTQYF
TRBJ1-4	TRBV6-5	CASSYGVDNEKLFF
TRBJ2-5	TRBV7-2	CASSFQRGGETQYF
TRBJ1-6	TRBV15	CATSDLRGLDSPLHF
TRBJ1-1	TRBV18	CASSPHKWSADENTEAFF
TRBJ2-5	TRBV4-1	CASSQVRGTGFRETQYF
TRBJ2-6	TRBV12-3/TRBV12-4	CASSLRGAGANVLTF
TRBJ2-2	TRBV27	CASSLPGQGSTGELFF
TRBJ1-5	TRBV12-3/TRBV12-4	CASSRRGTGSNQPQHF
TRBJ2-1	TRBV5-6	CASKARDRGNEQFF
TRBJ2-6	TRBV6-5	CASSYSGTGVSSGANVLTF
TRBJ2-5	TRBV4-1	CASSPQERAQETQYF
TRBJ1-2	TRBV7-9	CASSRDPRDGYTF
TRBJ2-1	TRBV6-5	CASSYIAEGVDLGSEQFF
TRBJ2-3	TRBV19	CASSIGQDTDTQYF
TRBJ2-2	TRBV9	CASSVGGGASGELFF
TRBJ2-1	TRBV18	CASSEWSYNEQFF
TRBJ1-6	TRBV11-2	CASSLAGQRLASPLHF
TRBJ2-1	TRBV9	CASSVYSNRGTGLNEQFF
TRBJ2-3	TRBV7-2	CASSLVARAHDTQYF
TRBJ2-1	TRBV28	CASSLKYNEQFF